Below, 18 T cell receptor beta chains from the same sample are listed, as sequenced in a study of T cells in Graves' hyperthyroidism and ophthalmopathy. Researchers took RNA transcripts and amplified the TCR beta CDR3 regions from them. HTBI primers drove first-round RT-PCR of the TCR CDR3. Each CDR3 protein gets one entry after TCRdb re-called the multiplex PCR reads with MiXCR. The sample includes about 560,000 distinct CDR3 sequences, 15% to 18% seen only once; the top ten take under 8%. What was sequenced was blood. These receptor sequences come from a woman in her 30s with Graves' hyperthyroidism.

This clonotype has at least ten counts. The CDR3 nucleotides read TGTGCCAGCAGCTTAGTTAGCGGGATAGGCACCGGGGAGCTGTTTTTT. Translated, it gives CASSLVSGIGTGELFF. This chain connects TRBV11-3 to TRBJ2-2; TRBD2 matches at 8 bases. The CDR3 loop spans 16 amino acids. J gave up 4 bases and V 1 base, and 5 bases lay outside the gene matches. In germline, CDR1 is SGHNT, CDR2 YENEEA.

Only a few counts were recorded for this clonotype. The chain carries TRBV6-6 and TRBJ2-7; D is uncertain. Trimming took off 0 bases at V and 4 bases at J, with 13 bases between the two ends. Germline V gives CDR1 MNHNY, CDR2 SVGAGI (reference sequence). The CDR3 extends over 15 amino acids. The CDR3 DNA is TGTGCCAGCAGTTACTCGACGGCCAGTCTTTACGAGCAGTACTTC. This translates into CASSYSTASLYEQYF.

The rearrangement links TRBV5-1 to TRBJ1-1; 12 nucleotides agree with TRBD1. The trim removed 5 bases at V and 6 bases at J, leaving 8 bases unmatched. The V gene's germline CDR1 is SGHRS and CDR2 YFSETQ. The CDR3 is 15 amino acids. CDR3 coding DNA: TGCGCCAGCAGTCGCCGGGGACAGGGGGCATCTGAAGCTTTCTTT. It translates to CASSRRGQGASEAFF.

This clonotype has at least ten counts. This CDR3 reads CASSLSWTEQFF. CDR3 nucleotides: TGCGCCAGCAGCTTGAGTTGGACGGAGCAGTTCTTC. The chain joins TRBV5-1 to TRBJ2-1; D gene uncertain. The V end was cut by 1 base, the J end by 10 bases, with 9 bases between. Looked up from germline, CDR1 is SGHRS and CDR2 is YFSETQ. This CDR3 spans 12 amino acids. Drawing the rest from reference TRBV5-1 and TRBJ2-1, the complete variable domain is KAGVTQTPRYLIKTRGQQVTLSCSPISGHRSVSWYQQTPGQGLQFLFEYFSETQRNKGNFPGRFSGRQFSNSRSEMNVSTLELGDSALYLCASSLSWTEQFFGPGTRLTVL.

The chain joins TRBV5-8 to TRBJ1-6; D is possibly TRBD1 (5 bases). CDR3 length equals 16 residues. Germline V CDR1 and CDR2: SGHTS, YDEGEE. V gave up 4 bases and J gave up 3 bases, with 14 bases separating them. DNA for the CDR3: TGTGCCAGCAGCCAGGGTCCTAGGGTCTATAATTCACCCCTCCACTTT. This sequence encodes CASSQGPRVYNSPLHF.

This clonotype was recorded once. This rearrangement joins TRBV28 to TRBJ2-7, with D possibly called TRBD1 or TRBD2 (7 bases each). Germline V CDR1 and CDR2: MDHEN, SYDVKM. The ends were cut back, 4 bases at V and 3 bases at J, with 10 bases in the middle. The length of the CDR3 is 13 residues. CDR3 bases: TGTGCCAGCAGTTCAGGGGGGGTCTACGAGCAGTACTTC. Translating gives CASSSGGVYEQYF.

Many counts were recorded for this clonotype. This chain connects TRBV10-3 to TRBJ2-7; the match to TRBD1 covers 10 bases. V was pared by 0 bases and J by 8 bases, with 4 bases of the junction left unmatched. CDR3 length equals 14 residues. Germline assignment: CDR1 ENHRY and CDR2 SYGVKD. The CDR3 here is CAISESPGQGKQYF. The DNA for the CDR3 is TGTGCCATCAGTGAGTCACCGGGACAGGGGAAGCAGTACTTC.

The gene calls are TRBV4-2 and TRBJ2-7, with D maybe TRBD1 (6 bases). The germline V and J ends were trimmed by 4 bases and 1 base, with 14 bases remaining between them. The CDR3 has 15 residues. Looked up from germline, CDR1 is LGHNA and CDR2 is YNFKEQ. The CDR3, as DNA: TGTGCCAGCAGCCCGATGTTGGACAGTTCCTACGAGCAGTACTTC. Its protein product is CASSPMLDSSYEQYF.

This clonotype was seen repeatedly, ten times or more. The genes are TRBV5-8 and TRBJ2-5, with D tentatively TRBD2 (7 bases). Germline V lookup: CDR1 SGHTS, CDR2 YDEGEE. This CDR3 has 15 amino acids. Trimming left V 4 bases short and J 3 bases short, with 16 bases between. The CDR3 sequence: CASSRGGAGEETQYF. The CDR3, as DNA: TGTGCCAGCAGCAGAGGGGGGGCAGGGGAAGAGACCCAGTACTTC.

This clonotype was counted many times. The chain couples TRBV5-1 to TRBJ2-7; 8 bases are a match to TRBD1. CDR3 length: 15 amino acids. Germline V gives CDR1 SGHRS, CDR2 YFSETQ. The V segment lost 2 bases and the J segment 3 bases; nucleotides outside the gene matches: 7. In nucleotides, the CDR3 is TGCGCCAGCAGCTTCCGACAGGGGCTACGCTACGAGCAGTACTTC. The encoded protein is CASSFRQGLRYEQYF.

There are many counts of this clonotype. The chain employs TRBV7-2 and TRBJ2-4; TRBD2 agrees at 10 bases. Germline CDR1 and CDR2: SGHTA and FQGNSA. The CDR3 sequence is 16 residues long. V gave up 4 bases and J gave up 8 bases; unmatched junction bases: 11. The CDR3 sequence: CASSSVGSSGSYIQYF. CDR3 coding DNA: TGTGCCAGCAGCTCAGTGGGGTCTAGCGGGAGCTACATTCAGTACTTC.

This clonotype was seen at least ten times. V is TRBV7-2 and J is TRBJ2-1; D is unresolved. CDR3 length: 15 amino acids. Trimming removed 5 bases at V and 2 bases at J, with 13 bases between. In germline, CDR1 is SGHTA, CDR2 FQGNSA. CDR3 protein: CASSLDGSTYNEQFF. The CDR3 nucleotides read TGTGCCAGCAGCCTGGACGGTAGCACCTACAATGAGCAGTTCTTC.

This clonotype was seen repeatedly, ten times or more. The chain carries TRBV11-2 and TRBJ2-4; D is undetermined. Germline V CDR1 and CDR2: SGHAT, FQNNGV. V gave up 1 base and J gave up 6 bases, with 16 bases separating them. The CDR3 is made up of 16 amino acids. The CDR3 protein is CASSLGWSARTNIQYF. In DNA, the CDR3 is TGTGCCAGCAGCTTAGGCTGGTCGGCCCGAACAAACATTCAGTACTTC. Complete variable domain (other parts from reference TRBV11-2 and TRBJ2-4): EAGVAQSPRYKIIEKRQSVAFWCNPISGHATLYWYQQILGQGPKLLIQFQNNGVVDDSQLPKDRFSAERLKGVDSTLKIQPAKLEDSAVYLCASSLGWSARTNIQYFGAGTRLSVL.

With respect to this clonotype: A much larger clone lies one base from this, so it may be a read error. The chain is built from TRBV5-1 and TRBJ1-1; D gene ambiguous. This CDR3 has 13 amino acids. In germline, CDR1 is SGHRS, CDR2 YFSETQ. The CDR3 bases are TGCGCCAGCAGCTTACGAATGAACACTGAAGCTTCCTTT. Protein product: CASSLRMNTEASF.

In its sample, this clonotype was seen many times. The gene calls are TRBV30 and TRBJ2-1; 7 bases fit TRBD2. The CDR3 loop spans 13 amino acids. Germline V CDR1 and CDR2: GTSNPN, SVGIG (reference sequence). Unmatched junction bases numbered 3, after V lost 3 bases and J lost 4 bases. The CDR3 reads CAWRAGAYNEQFF. CDR3 DNA sequence: TGTGCCTGGAGGGCGGGAGCGTACAATGAGCAGTTCTTC.

This clonotype appeared a few times. This chain connects TRBV4-3 to TRBJ2-7; the match to TRBD2 covers 12 bases. The V and J ends lost 9 bases and 0 bases, in that order; junction bases with no gene match: 12. The V gene's germline CDR1 is LGHNA and CDR2 YSLEER. The CDR3 runs to 17 residues. Here the CDR3 DNA reads TGCGCCAGTAAGCCGGCACTAGCGGGAGGACGCTCCTACGAGCAGTACTTC. As protein: CASKPALAGGRSYEQYF.

This clonotype came up many times. The chain carries TRBV20-1 and TRBJ2-7; 13 bases map to TRBD2. The ends lost 4 bases at V and 5 bases at J; junction bases unmatched: 8. CDR3 size: 15 residues. The germline V gene has CDR1 DFQATT and CDR2 SNEGSKA (reference sequence). This CDR3 is CSATFWTSGSNEQYF. The CDR3 DNA follows: TGCAGTGCTACATTCTGGACTAGCGGGAGCAACGAGCAGTACTTC.

This clonotype was seen a few times. The chain is built from TRBV7-2 and TRBJ1-4; 7 positions agree with TRBD1. Germline V gene lookup returns CDR1 SGHTA and CDR2 FQGNSA. The CDR3 extends over 14 amino acids. With 6 bases clipped from V and 4 bases from J, the junction kept 5 bases outside the gene matches. The CDR3 sequence: CASSPDRVNEKLFF. In DNA form, the CDR3 reads TGTGCCAGCAGTCCAGACAGGGTTAATGAAAAACTGTTTTTT.